One and the same sample provided the 32 T cell receptor beta chains below, sequenced in a study of shared clonotypes between healthy human individuals. The data were produced by immunoSEQ multiplex PCR, yet TCRdb's version contains in-frame clones alone and is incomplete. The sample contains roughly 520,000 clones, roughly 95% of which appear only once. Sequencing was carried out using naive CD4+ T cells sorted from blood. Subset described: CD45RA+ positively selected. The receptors were gathered from a woman in her 30s in good health.

The CDR3 region has the DNA TGTGCCAGCAGCTTGAATGGTCGGGAGGGCAATCAGCCCCAGCATTTT. Protein: CASSLNGREGNQPQHF. The chain combines TRBV4-2 with TRBJ1-5, with no clear D. The germline V gene encodes CDR1 LGHNA and CDR2 YNFKEQ. Trimming removed 5 bases from V and 2 bases from J, with 16 bases in between. The CDR3 loop spans 16 amino acids.

The chain recombines TRBV7-9 with TRBJ2-5, with TRBD1 matching 7 bases. The V and J ends lost 1 base and 7 bases, in that order; junction bases with no gene match: 9. The CDR3 spans 15 residues. The germline CDR1 and CDR2 sequences are SEHNR and FQNEAQ (reference sequence). The CDR3 DNA reads TGTGCCAGCAGCTTAGGAGGGACAGAAGGCGGGACCCAGTACTTC. The encoded protein is CASSLGGTEGGTQYF.

The chain has TRBV2 and TRBJ2-6; 8 bases match TRBD1. Per germline, CDR1 SNHLY and CDR2 FYNNEI. After removal of 2 bases from V and 3 bases from J, the junction contained 3 bases not matched to a gene. CDR3 length: 16 amino acids. The DNA for the CDR3 is TGTGCCAGCAGTGAACAGGGGGCTGTTGGGGCCAACGTCCTGACTTTC. This encodes CASSEQGAVGANVLTF.

This chain joins TRBV10-3 and TRBJ1-1; 8 positions match TRBD1. This CDR3 spans 12 amino acids. Trimming cost V 8 bases and J 4 bases; bases outside gene matches: 3. Germline V gene sequence: CDR1 ENHRY, CDR2 SYGVKD. The CDR3 sequence is CAIGQGSTEAFF. The CDR3 DNA is TGTGCCATCGGACAGGGTAGCACTGAAGCTTTCTTT.

J is TRBJ2-6 and V is TRBV7-9; D is ambiguous. CDR1 SEHNR and CDR2 FQNEAQ come from the germline V gene (reference sequence). The V end lost 4 bases, the J end lost 4 bases, and 5 bases lay between the germline ends. The CDR3 spans 13 residues. CDR3 loop: CASSYTGANVLTF. As DNA, the CDR3 is TGTGCCAGCAGCTACACAGGGGCCAACGTCCTGACTTTC.

This chain joins TRBV2 and TRBJ2-1; the D gene is possibly TRBD2 (6 bases). CDR1 SNHLY and CDR2 FYNNEI come from the germline V gene. V lost 5 bases and J 5 bases, leaving 19 bases between the germline ends. The CDR3 spans 16 residues. The CDR3 sequence: CASSSLLAGRHNEQFF. In DNA, the CDR3 is TGTGCCAGCAGTAGTCTGCTCGCGGGGCGCCACAATGAGCAGTTCTTC.

J is TRBJ2-7 and V is TRBV28; TRBD1 matches at 9 bases. The CDR3 sequence is 16 residues long. With V trimmed by 4 bases and J by 4 bases, 11 bases remained unmatched. The V gene's germline CDR1 is MDHEN and CDR2 SYDVKM. CDR3 residues: CASSYQTDRGGYEQYF. The CDR3 nucleotides are TGTGCCAGCAGTTACCAAACGGACAGGGGAGGTTACGAGCAGTACTTC.

This clone occurred once. The rearrangement uses TRBV9 and TRBJ2-1; 7 positions agree with TRBD2. CDR3 length equals 15 residues. CDR1 is SGDLS, CDR2 YYNGEE, per germline. Trimming took 0 bases from V and 10 from J; bases not matched to a gene: 10. The CDR3 DNA reads TGTGCCAGCAGCGTAGCCCTCGCGGGAGTGGACGAGCAGTTCTTC. This translates into CASSVALAGVDEQFF.

V gene TRBV6-1 combines with J gene TRBJ1-1; D ambiguous. Trimming cost V 4 bases and J 3 bases, with 12 bases left between them. Germline V lookup: CDR1 MNHNS, CDR2 SASEGT. This CDR3 has 14 amino acids. The CDR3 loop is CASSGSLWDTEAFF. As DNA, the CDR3 is TGTGCCAGCAGTGGTTCCCTGTGGGACACTGAAGCTTTCTTT.

This rearrangement joins TRBV4-1 to TRBJ1-1; 7 nucleotides agree with TRBD1. Trimming cost V 3 bases and J 1 base; bases outside gene matches: 14. From germline, CDR1 is MGHRA and CDR2 YSYEKL. This CDR3 region has 18 residues. CDR3 nucleotide sequence: TGCGCCAGCAGCCACCTCATGTCAGGGGGAATTGGGAACACTGAAGCTTTCTTT. Amino acid sequence: CASSHLMSGGIGNTEAFF.

V is TRBV5-4 and J is TRBJ2-5, with D unresolved. Trimming took off 9 bases at V and 2 bases at J, with 8 bases between the two ends. Germline CDR1 SGHNT, CDR2 YYREEE (reference sequence). The CDR3 spans 11 residues. The CDR3 DNA sequence: TGTGCCACCACCCAACAAGAGACCCAGTACTTC. This translates into CATTQQETQYF.

This chain connects TRBV29-1 to TRBJ2-1; no reliable D call. Trimming stripped 6 bases from V and 6 bases from J, with 27 bases between. The CDR3 has 17 residues. Germline CDR1 SQVTM, CDR2 ANQGSEA. The CDR3 region is CSVPRPLTTRVGNEQFF. As DNA, the CDR3 is TGCAGCGTCCCTAGGCCTCTTACAACCCGAGTTGGCAATGAGCAGTTCTTC.

CDR3 bases: TGTGCCAGCAGTTTATGGGCTAGCGGGAGTATGGAGCAGTACTTC. Translation gives CASSLWASGSMEQYF. This chain uses TRBV28 with TRBJ2-7; the match to TRBD2 covers 10 bases. Trimming at V came to 0 bases and at J to 7 bases, leaving 6 bases not matched to a gene. The CDR3 is 15 amino acids. Germline V gene data show CDR1 as MDHEN and CDR2 as SYDVKM. Combining the CDR3 with reference TRBV28 and TRBJ2-7 gives the whole variable domain DVKVTQSSRYLVKRTGEKVFLECVQDMDHENMFWYRQDPGLGLRLIYFSYDVKMKEKGDIPEGYSVSREKKERFSLILESASTNQTSMYLCASSLWASGSMEQYFGPGTRLTVT.

The J gene is TRBJ2-7, the V gene TRBV28; tentatively, D is TRBD1 or TRBD2 (5 bases each). The CDR3 extends over 15 amino acids. In germline, CDR1 is MDHEN, CDR2 SYDVKM. V was trimmed by 6 bases and J by 7 bases, leaving 22 bases between them. The CDR3 coding sequence is TGTGCCAGCAGACCCTCCGGGGACGAGGCTTGGGAGCAGTACTTC. It is translated as CASRPSGDEAWEQYF.

The rearrangement uses TRBV9 and TRBJ2-2; 9 nucleotides align to TRBD2. Germline CDR1 SGDLS, CDR2 YYNGEE. The CDR3 totals 16 residues. The trim removed 0 bases at V and 6 bases at J, leaving 6 bases unmatched. DNA for the CDR3: TGTGCCAGCAGCGTAGTTGTAGCGGGAGCGCCCGGGGAGCTGTTTTTT. It translates to CASSVVVAGAPGELFF.

This clone was seen just once. The gene calls are TRBV7-6 and TRBJ2-7, with 10 bases that match TRBD2. This CDR3 region has 16 residues. Germline assignment: CDR1 SGHVS and CDR2 FNYEAQ. With 5 bases clipped from V and 0 bases from J, the junction kept 7 bases outside the gene matches. CDR3 protein: CASSARLAGLSYEQYF. The CDR3 DNA is TGTGCCAGCAGCGCCCGACTAGCGGGCCTCTCCTACGAGCAGTACTTC.

The chain uses TRBV7-9 and TRBJ2-1, with D maybe TRBD2 (6 bases). Germline V CDR1 and CDR2: SEHNR, FQNEAQ (reference sequence). The CDR3 is 15 residues long. Trimming cost V 6 bases and J 1 base, with 13 bases left between them. In nucleotides, the CDR3 is TGTGCCAGCAGACCCTGGAGGGCGTCCTACAATGAGCAGTTCTTC. Protein: CASRPWRASYNEQFF.

This sequence joins TRBV5-1 and TRBJ1-2; a weak D match, TRBD1 (5 bases). The CDR3 extends over 14 amino acids. Germline V CDR1 and CDR2: SGHRS, YFSETQ. The V end lost 3 bases, the J end lost 8 bases, and 17 bases lay between the germline ends. The CDR3 region is CASSWGTRIGGYTF. The CDR3 nucleotides are TGCGCCAGCAGCTGGGGGACCCGAATCGGGGGCTACACCTTC.

The CDR3 DNA reads TGTGCCAGCAGCTTAGAGTGGGTAGTGAGGGGTGAGGAGCAGTTCTTC. Its protein is CASSLEWVVRGEEQFF. This chain joins TRBV11-2 and TRBJ2-1; D possibly uses TRBD1 or TRBD2 (5 bases each). The length of the CDR3 is 16 residues. Germline CDR1 and CDR2: SGHAT and FQNNGV. V was trimmed by 0 bases and J by 10 bases, leaving 19 bases between them.

This clone has just one count. This sequence joins TRBV6-4 and TRBJ2-2; 9 bases map to TRBD2. The ends lost 5 bases at V and 5 bases at J; junction bases unmatched: 3. The CDR3 spans 14 residues. CDR1 is MRHNA and CDR2 is SNTAGT in the germline V gene. This CDR3 reads CASSQLAGTGELFF. The CDR3 nucleotides read TGTGCCAGCAGTCAACTAGCGGGTACCGGGGAGCTGTTTTTT.

The chain uses TRBV5-1 and TRBJ2-1; possible D gene TRBD2, 6 bases. The CDR3 covers 18 residues. V lost 7 bases, J lost 3 bases, and 26 bases lay in between. CDR1 and CDR2 (germline): SGHRS, YFSETQ. The CDR3 DNA follows: TGCGCCAGCGGCTCGGCGGGACTCCTAGGCTCTTTCTACAATGAGCAGTTCTTC. This encodes CASGSAGLLGSFYNEQFF.

This sequence joins TRBV4-1 and TRBJ1-4; 8 bases agree with TRBD1. The germline V gene has CDR1 MGHRA and CDR2 YSYEKL. CDR3 length equals 19 residues. With V trimmed by 4 bases and J by 0 bases, 13 bases remained unmatched. This CDR3 is CASSLKRGTGGATNEKLFF. In DNA form, the CDR3 reads TGCGCCAGCAGCCTAAAGAGGGGGACAGGCGGTGCAACTAATGAAAAACTGTTTTTT.

This chain uses TRBV5-1 with TRBJ1-1; the D gene is possibly TRBD1 (5 bases). The germline CDR1 and CDR2 sequences are SGHRS and YFSETQ. This CDR3 has 13 residues. The V gene lost 7 bases and the J gene lost 1 base, with 11 bases spanning the gap. CDR3 sequence reads: CASYDRQNTEAFF. CDR3 bases: TGCGCCAGCTACGACAGACAGAACACTGAAGCTTTCTTT.

This chain connects TRBV29-1 to TRBJ2-7; D possibly corresponds to TRBD1 (6 bases). CDR1 is SQVTM, CDR2 ANQGSEA, per germline. V shed 6 bases and J shed 1 base, with 16 bases lying between them. The CDR3 contains 14 residues. The CDR3 region is CSVAGDQGSYEQYF. CDR3 nucleotides: TGCAGCGTCGCAGGGGACCAGGGGTCCTACGAGCAGTACTTC.

A note on this clone: At one end, the junction sequence differs from germline, possibly due to a read error. The genes are TRBV2 and TRBJ2-3; 8 bases fit TRBD2. This CDR3 is 12 amino acids long. CDR1 and CDR2 from the germline V gene are SNHLY and FYNNEI. CDR3 amino acids: CASSENSGITIF. The CDR3 DNA reads as TGTGCCAGCAGTGAAAATAGCGGGATAACTATTTTT.

The rearrangement joins TRBV29-1 to TRBJ2-5; the match to TRBD1 covers 8 bases. Germline V gene lookup returns CDR1 SQVTM and CDR2 ANQGSEA. There are 13 residues in the CDR3. Losses at the gene ends were 7 bases for V and 2 bases for J; bases not matched to a gene: 6. The CDR3 region has the DNA TGCAGCGCTACCAGGGGGCTTCAAGAGACCCAGTACTTC. It specifies CSATRGLQETQYF.

The chain recombines TRBV29-1 with TRBJ2-3; 8 nucleotides match TRBD2. Trimming at V came to 5 bases and at J to 6 bases, leaving 7 bases not matched to a gene. The germline gives CDR1 SQVTM, CDR2 ANQGSEA. The CDR3 consists of 13 residues. The CDR3 DNA is TGCAGCGTTAGGCGGGAGGAAGGGGATACGCAGTATTTT. Translated: CSVRREEGDTQYF.

The genes are TRBV6-5 and TRBJ2-1; TRBD2 aligns across 8 bases. CDR1 is MNHEY and CDR2 is SVGAGI in the germline V gene. V was pared by 7 bases and J by 0 bases, with 5 bases of the junction left unmatched. This CDR3 spans 15 amino acids. The CDR3 coding sequence is TGTGCCAGCACCTTCAGCGGGAGCTCCTACAATGAGCAGTTCTTC. It codes for CASTFSGSSYNEQFF.

The V gene is TRBV2, the J gene TRBJ1-2, with TRBD1 as a possible D gene (5 bases). Germline V gene sequence: CDR1 SNHLY, CDR2 FYNNEI. Trimming stripped 7 bases from V and 3 bases from J, with 9 bases between. This CDR3 is 12 amino acids long. Here the CDR3 DNA reads TGTGCCAGCACAGGGAGGGACTATGGCTACACCTTC. Protein: CASTGRDYGYTF.

J is TRBJ2-7 and V is TRBV6-1; 7 bases are a match to TRBD2. V dropped 10 bases and J dropped 1; count of bases not matched to a gene: 13. The CDR3 is made up of 15 amino acids. CDR1 is MNHNS and CDR2 is SASEGT in the germline V gene. The CDR3 DNA reads TGTGCCACCCGAAGTGTGGGGGGGACTTCCTACGAGCAGTACTTC. It is translated as CATRSVGGTSYEQYF.

The chain links TRBV2 to TRBJ2-1; 7 nucleotides line up with TRBD1. Per the germline V gene, CDR1 is SNHLY and CDR2 is FYNNEI. CDR3 size: 21 residues. With V trimmed by 6 bases and J by 2 bases, 25 bases remained unmatched. DNA for the CDR3: TGTGCCAGCAGCCTCACGACTCGGACAGGAACGGATCCCCCGGCCTACAATGAGCAGTTCTTC. Translating it yields CASSLTTRTGTDPPAYNEQFF.

The chain recombines TRBV5-4 with TRBJ2-7; D unresolved. Looked up from germline, CDR1 is SGHNT and CDR2 is YYREEE (reference sequence). V was cut by 3 bases and J by 4 bases, with 11 bases left in between. The length of the CDR3 is 13 residues. CDR3: CASSSPRGYEQYF. DNA of the CDR3: TGTGCCAGCAGCTCCCCTCGAGGATACGAGCAGTACTTC.